This TCR beta chain was identified during a study of shared clonotypes between healthy human individuals. Within Nashville, Tennessee resided all donors, each a Caucasian adult. Partitioning of CD4+ cells yielded a CD45RA+ naive subset and a CD45RA-negative memory subset. Trimming at V came to 10 bases and at J to 7 bases, leaving 7 bases not matched to a gene. The CDR3 has 13 residues. Germline CDR1 and CDR2: LNHDA and SQIVND (reference sequence). Profiling relied on immunoSEQ multiplex PCR, and the TCRdb table lists in-frame clones only, not all of them. The table includes over a million clones, around 95% detected once. Study results and caveats: For naive CD4 cells, roughly 5% of clonotypes were shared across a handful of donors. In contrast to clonotypes shared by all four donors, non-shared clonotypes had lower generation probabilities.

With respect to this clone: Its specificity is unknown.

The clonotype comes from a man between 25 and 39 years old in good health. The V and J genes are TRBV19 and TRBJ2-1; TRBD1 aligns across 10 bases. Material for sequencing was naive CD4+ T cells sorted from blood. Subset here: CD45RA+ positively selected. CDR3 nucleotides: TGTGCCACCCGGGACAGGGGTACGAATGAGCAGTTCTTC. Protein product: CATRDRGTNEQFF.